The sample holds many counts of the clone carrying this T cell receptor beta chain. The antigen remains unidentified. The CDR3 has 16 amino acids. CDR1 SGHTA and CDR2 FQGNSA come from the germline V gene. V was clipped by 0 bases and J by 4 bases; unmatched bases: 6. The data were taken from a study of T cell repertoires in cytomegalovirus infection. On the study more broadly: It can be stated that public TCR beta signatures indicated CMV infection as well as a matching HLA type.

Study outcomes and limitations: Dominating the ex vivo response were HLA-C-restricted CMV-specific TCR beta clonotypes.

TCRdb processed the reads anew with MiXCR; each CDR3 protein has one entry. This table holds 900,000 to 950,000 distinct CDR3 sequences, less than 35% found once. The chain combines TRBV7-2 with TRBJ2-5, with 9 bases identical to TRBD2. This material consisted of cultured CD8+ T cells from PBMCs, taken from culture after CMV antigen stimulation. This receptor was obtained from a human donor in good health (CMV status not recorded). Some clones in this sample may be carry-over from other donors' samples. Written as DNA, the CDR3 is TGTGCCAGCAGCTTAGCGGGTAGCGGGGGAAGAGAGACCCAGTACTTC. Translating gives CASSLAGSGGRETQYF.